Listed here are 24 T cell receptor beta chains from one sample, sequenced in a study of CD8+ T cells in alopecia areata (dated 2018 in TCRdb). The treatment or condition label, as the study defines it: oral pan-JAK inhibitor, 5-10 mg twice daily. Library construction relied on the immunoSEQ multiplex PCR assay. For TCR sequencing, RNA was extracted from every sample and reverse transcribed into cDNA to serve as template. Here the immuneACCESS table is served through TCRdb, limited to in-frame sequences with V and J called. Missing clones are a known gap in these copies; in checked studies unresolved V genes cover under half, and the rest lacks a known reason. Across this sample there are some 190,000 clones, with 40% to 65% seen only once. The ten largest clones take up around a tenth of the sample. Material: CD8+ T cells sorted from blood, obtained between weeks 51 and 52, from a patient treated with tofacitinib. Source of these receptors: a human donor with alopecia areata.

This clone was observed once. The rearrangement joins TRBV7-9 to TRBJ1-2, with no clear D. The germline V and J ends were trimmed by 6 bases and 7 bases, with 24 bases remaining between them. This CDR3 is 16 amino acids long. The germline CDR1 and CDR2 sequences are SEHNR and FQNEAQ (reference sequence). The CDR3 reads CASRHSPGKGYGGYTF. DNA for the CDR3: TGTGCCAGCAGGCATTCCCCGGGAAAGGGATATGGTGGCTACACCTTC.

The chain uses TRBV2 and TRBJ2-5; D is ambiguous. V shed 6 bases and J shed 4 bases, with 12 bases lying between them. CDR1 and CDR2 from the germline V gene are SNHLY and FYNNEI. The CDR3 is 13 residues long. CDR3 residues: CASRDGVPETQYF. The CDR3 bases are TGTGCCAGCAGGGATGGAGTACCAGAGACCCAGTACTTC.

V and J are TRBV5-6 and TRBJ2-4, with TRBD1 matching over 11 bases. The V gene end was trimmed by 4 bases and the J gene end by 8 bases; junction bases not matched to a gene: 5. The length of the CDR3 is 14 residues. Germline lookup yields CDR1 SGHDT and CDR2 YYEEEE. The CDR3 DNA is TGTGCCAGCAGCCCCGGGACAGGGGGACACATTCAGTACTTC. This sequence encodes CASSPGTGGHIQYF.

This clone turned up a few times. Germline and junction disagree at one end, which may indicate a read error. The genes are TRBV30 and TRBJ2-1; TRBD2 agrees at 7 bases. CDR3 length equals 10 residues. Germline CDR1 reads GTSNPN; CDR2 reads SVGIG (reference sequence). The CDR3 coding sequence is TGTGCCGGGAGGGCGATGGAGCAGTTCTTC. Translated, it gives CAGRAMEQFF.

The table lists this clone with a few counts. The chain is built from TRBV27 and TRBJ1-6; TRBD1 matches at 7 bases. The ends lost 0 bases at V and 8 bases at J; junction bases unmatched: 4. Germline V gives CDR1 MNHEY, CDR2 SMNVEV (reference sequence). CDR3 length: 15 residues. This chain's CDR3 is CASSLSWDRDSPLHF. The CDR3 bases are TGTGCCAGCAGTTTATCCTGGGACAGAGATTCACCCCTCCACTTT.

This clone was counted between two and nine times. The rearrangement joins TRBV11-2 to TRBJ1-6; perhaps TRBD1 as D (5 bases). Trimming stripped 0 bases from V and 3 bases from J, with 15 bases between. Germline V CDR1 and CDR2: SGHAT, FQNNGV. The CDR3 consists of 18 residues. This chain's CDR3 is CASSLEQYGTGYNSPLHF. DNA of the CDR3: TGTGCCAGCAGCTTAGAACAGTACGGAACAGGCTATAATTCACCCCTCCACTTT. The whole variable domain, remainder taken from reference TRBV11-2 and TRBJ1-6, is EAGVAQSPRYKIIEKRQSVAFWCNPISGHATLYWYQQILGQGPKLLIQFQNNGVVDDSQLPKDRFSAERLKGVDSTLKIQPAKLEDSAVYLCASSLEQYGTGYNSPLHFGNGTRLTVT.

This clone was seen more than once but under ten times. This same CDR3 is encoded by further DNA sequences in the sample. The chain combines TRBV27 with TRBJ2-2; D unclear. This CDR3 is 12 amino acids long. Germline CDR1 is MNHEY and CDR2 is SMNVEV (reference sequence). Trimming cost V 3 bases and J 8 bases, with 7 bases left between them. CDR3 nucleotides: TGTGCCAGCAGTTTGGGCCTAGGGGAGCTGTTTTTT. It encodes CASSLGLGELFF.

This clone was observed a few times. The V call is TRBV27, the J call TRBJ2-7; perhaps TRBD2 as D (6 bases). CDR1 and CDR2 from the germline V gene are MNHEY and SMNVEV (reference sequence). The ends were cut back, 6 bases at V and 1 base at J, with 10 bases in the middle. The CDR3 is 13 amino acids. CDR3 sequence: CASRGGDSYEQYF. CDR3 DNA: TGTGCCAGCAGGGGCGGGGATTCCTACGAGCAGTACTTC.

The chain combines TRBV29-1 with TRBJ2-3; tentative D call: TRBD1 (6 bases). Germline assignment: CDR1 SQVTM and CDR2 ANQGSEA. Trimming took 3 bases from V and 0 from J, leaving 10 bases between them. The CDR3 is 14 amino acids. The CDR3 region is CSVEDSLSTDTQYF. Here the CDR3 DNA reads TGCAGCGTTGAGGACAGCCTTAGCACAGATACGCAGTATTTT.

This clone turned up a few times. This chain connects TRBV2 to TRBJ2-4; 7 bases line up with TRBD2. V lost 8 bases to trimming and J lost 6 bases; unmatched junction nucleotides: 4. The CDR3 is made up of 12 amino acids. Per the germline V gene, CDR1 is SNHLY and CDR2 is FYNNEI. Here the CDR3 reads CASLTSRNIQYF. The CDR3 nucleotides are TGTGCCAGCCTGACTAGCAGAAACATTCAGTACTTC.

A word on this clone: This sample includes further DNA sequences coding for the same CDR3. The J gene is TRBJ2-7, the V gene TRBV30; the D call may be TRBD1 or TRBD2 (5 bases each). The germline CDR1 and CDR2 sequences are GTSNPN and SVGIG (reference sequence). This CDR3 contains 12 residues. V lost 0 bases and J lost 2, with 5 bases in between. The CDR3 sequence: CAWSVGAYEQYF. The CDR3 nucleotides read TGTGCCTGGAGTGTGGGGGCCTACGAGCAGTACTTC.

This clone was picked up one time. The CDR3 coding sequence is TGTGCCAGCAGTAACATCGGAGGCAATCAGCCCCAGCATTTT. It specifies CASSNIGGNQPQHF. The chain recombines TRBV27 with TRBJ1-5; D ambiguous. The CDR3 has 14 amino acids. Germline V gives CDR1 MNHEY, CDR2 SMNVEV (reference sequence). Trimming shortened V by 5 bases and J by 2 bases, and 10 bases separated the two germline ends.

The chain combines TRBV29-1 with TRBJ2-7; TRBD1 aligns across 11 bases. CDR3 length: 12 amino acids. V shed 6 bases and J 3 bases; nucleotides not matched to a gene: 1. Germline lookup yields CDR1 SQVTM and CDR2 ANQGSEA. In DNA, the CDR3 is TGCAGCGTCGGGACAGGGGGCTACGAGCAGTACTTC. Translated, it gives CSVGTGGYEQYF.

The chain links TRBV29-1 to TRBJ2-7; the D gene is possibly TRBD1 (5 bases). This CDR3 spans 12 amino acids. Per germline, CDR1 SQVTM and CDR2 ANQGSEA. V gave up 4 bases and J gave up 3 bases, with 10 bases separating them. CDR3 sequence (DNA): TGCAGCGTTGTGGGGCAGGGCTACGAGCAGTACTTC. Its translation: CSVVGQGYEQYF.

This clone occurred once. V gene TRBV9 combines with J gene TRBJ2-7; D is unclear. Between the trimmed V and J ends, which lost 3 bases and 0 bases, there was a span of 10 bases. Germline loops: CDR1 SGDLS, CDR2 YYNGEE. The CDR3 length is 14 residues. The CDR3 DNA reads TGTGCCAGCAGCGCCCGACCAAGCTCCTACGAGCAGTACTTC. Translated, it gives CASSARPSSYEQYF.

CDR3 sequence: CASSVGPLTYEQYF. CDR3 in DNA: TGTGCCAGCAGCGTAGGACCATTAACCTACGAGCAGTACTTC. The V call is TRBV9, the J call TRBJ2-7; no definite D call. The germline V and J ends were trimmed by 0 bases and 2 bases, with 9 bases remaining between them. The CDR3 sequence is 14 residues long. CDR1 is SGDLS and CDR2 is YYNGEE in the germline V gene.

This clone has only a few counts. The CDR3 is CASSLGGTYEQYF. CDR3 coding DNA: TGCGCCAGCAGCTTGGGAGGGACCTACGAGCAGTACTTC. This chain joins TRBV5-1 and TRBJ2-7; tentative D call: TRBD2 (5 bases). Germline V CDR1 and CDR2: SGHRS, YFSETQ. This CDR3 is built from 13 residues. V gave up 0 bases and J gave up 2 bases, with 6 bases separating them. The whole variable domain, filled in from reference TRBV5-1 and TRBJ2-7, reads KAGVTQTPRYLIKTRGQQVTLSCSPISGHRSVSWYQQTPGQGLQFLFEYFSETQRNKGNFPGRFSGRQFSNSRSEMNVSTLELGDSALYLCASSLGGTYEQYFGPGTRLTVT.

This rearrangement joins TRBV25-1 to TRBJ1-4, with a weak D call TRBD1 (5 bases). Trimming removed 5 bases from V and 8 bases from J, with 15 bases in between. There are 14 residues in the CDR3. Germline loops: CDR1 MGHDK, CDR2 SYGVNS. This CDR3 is CASSQLGLKEKLFF. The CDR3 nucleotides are TGTGCCAGCAGTCAACTGGGGCTAAAGGAAAAACTGTTTTTT.

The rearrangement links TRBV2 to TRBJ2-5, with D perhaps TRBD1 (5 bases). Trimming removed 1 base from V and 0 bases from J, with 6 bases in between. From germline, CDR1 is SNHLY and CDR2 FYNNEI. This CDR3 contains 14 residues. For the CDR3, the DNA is TGTGCCAGCAGTGAAGGGACACACCAAGAGACCCAGTACTTC. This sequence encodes CASSEGTHQETQYF.

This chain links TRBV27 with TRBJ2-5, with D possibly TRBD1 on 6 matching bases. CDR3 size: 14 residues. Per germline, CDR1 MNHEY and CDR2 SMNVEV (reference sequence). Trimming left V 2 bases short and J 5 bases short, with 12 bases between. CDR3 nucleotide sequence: TGTGCCAGCAGTTTACAGGGGTTGCGGGAGACCCAGTACTTC. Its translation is CASSLQGLRETQYF.

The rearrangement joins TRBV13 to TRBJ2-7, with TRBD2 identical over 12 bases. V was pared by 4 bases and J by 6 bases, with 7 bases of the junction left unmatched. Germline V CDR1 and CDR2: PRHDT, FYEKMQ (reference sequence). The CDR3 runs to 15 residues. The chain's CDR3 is CASSSSSGGALEQYF. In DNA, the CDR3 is TGTGCCAGCAGCTCTTCTAGCGGGGGGGCCCTCGAGCAGTACTTC.

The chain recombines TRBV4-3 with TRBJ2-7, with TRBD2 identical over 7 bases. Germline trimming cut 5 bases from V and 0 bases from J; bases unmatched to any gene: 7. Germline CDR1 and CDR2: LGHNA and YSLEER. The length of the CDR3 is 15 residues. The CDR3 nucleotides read TGCGCCAGCAGCGGGGAGGGAACCCACTCCTACGAGCAGTACTTC. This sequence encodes CASSGEGTHSYEQYF.

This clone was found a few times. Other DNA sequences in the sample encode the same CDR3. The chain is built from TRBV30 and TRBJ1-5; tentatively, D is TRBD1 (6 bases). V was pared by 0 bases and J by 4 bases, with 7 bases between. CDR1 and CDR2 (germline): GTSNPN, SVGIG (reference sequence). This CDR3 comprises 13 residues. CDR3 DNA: TGTGCCTGGAGTGTCCAGGGGAATCAGCCCCAGCATTTT. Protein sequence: CAWSVQGNQPQHF.

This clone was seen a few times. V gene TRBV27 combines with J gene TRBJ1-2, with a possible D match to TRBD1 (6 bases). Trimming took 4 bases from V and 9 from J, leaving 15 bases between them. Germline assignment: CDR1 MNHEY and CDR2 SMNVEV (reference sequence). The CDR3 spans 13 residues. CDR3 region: CASSSFNRESYTF. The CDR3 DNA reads TGTGCCAGCAGTTCTTTTAACAGGGAAAGCTACACCTTC.